This TCR beta chain was found in a study of blood T cell repertoires in COVID-19. Study background: The study drew acute and convalescent COVID-19 samples from the United States, Italy and Spain.

Germline assignment: CDR1 MNHEY and CDR2 SVGEGT. Between the trimmed V and J ends, which lost 4 bases and 9 bases, there was a span of 22 bases. This CDR3 is built from 16 residues. In the study's own analysis: Scientists estimated how many nucleated cells there were by amplifying reference gene primers. The table came from immunoSEQ multiplex PCR; TCRdb's copy has only in-frame clones and leaves some out. The V and J calls and the clone size are those of that table, but D and trimming were determined from the DNA. The table lists roughly 260,000 clones, almost 90% of them singletons. Sequencing was performed on peripheral blood. The receptor's source is a young woman with COVID-19, enrolled during active disease. This chain uses TRBV6-2 or TRBV6-3 with TRBJ2-4; D perhaps matches TRBD2 (5 bases). For the CDR3, the DNA is TGTGCCAGCAGTTCCCCGGGGTCCCAACCCGTTCGCATTCAGTACTTC. This sequence encodes CASSSPGSQPVRIQYF.